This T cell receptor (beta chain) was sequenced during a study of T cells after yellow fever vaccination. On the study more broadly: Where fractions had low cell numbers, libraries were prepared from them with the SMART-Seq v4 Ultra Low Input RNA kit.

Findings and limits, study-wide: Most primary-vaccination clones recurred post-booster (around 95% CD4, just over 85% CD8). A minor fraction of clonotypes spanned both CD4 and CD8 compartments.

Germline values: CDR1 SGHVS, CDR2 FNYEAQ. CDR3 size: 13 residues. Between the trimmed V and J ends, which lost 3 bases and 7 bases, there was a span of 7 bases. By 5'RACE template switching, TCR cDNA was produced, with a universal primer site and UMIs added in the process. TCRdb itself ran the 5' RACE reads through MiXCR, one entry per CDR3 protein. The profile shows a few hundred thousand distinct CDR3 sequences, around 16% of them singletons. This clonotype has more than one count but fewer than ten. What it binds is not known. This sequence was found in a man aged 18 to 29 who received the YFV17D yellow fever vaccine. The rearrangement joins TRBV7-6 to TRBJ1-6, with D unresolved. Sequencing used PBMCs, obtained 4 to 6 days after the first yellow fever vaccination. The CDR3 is CASSFLENSPLHF. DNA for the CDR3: TGTGCCAGCAGCTTCCTGGAAAATTCACCCCTCCACTTT. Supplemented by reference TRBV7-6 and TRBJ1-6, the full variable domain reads GAGVSQSPRYKVTKRGQDVALRCDPISGHVSLYWYRQALGQGPEFLTYFNYEAQQDKSGLPNDRFSAERPEGSISTLTIQRTEQRDSAMYRCASSFLENSPLHFGNGTRLTVT.